The sample holds a few counts of the clone carrying this T cell receptor (beta chain). The sample comes from a study of shared clonotypes between healthy human individuals. The protocol was immunoSEQ multiplex PCR, while the TCRdb copy is restricted to in-frame clones and leaves out a portion. The sample gives about 490,000 clones, about 79% of which show up once; around 13% is in the top ten. V was clipped by 2 bases and J by 3 bases, with 11 bases between them. The CDR3 runs 15 residues. Germline V gene lookup returns CDR1 SGDLS and CDR2 YYNGEE. The sequence was obtained from a middle-aged woman in good health. Some clones in this sample may be carry-over from other donors' samples. The V and J genes are TRBV9 and TRBJ2-2, with D possibly TRBD2 on 5 matching bases. Material: PBMCs. DNA for the CDR3: TGTGCCAGCAGCGTGAAGGACTGGGACACCGGGGAGCTGTTTTTT. Residues: CASSVKDWDTGELFF.